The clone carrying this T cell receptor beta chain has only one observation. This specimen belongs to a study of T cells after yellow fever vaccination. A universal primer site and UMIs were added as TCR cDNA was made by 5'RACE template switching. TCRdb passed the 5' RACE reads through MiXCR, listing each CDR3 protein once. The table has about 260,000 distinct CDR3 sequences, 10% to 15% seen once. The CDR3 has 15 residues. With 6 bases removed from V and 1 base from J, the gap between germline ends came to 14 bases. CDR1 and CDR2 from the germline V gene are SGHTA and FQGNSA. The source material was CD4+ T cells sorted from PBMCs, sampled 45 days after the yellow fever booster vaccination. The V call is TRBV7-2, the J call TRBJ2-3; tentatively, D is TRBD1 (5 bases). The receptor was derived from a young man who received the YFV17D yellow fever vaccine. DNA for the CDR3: TGTGCCAGCAGTCACAGGTCCCAACGCACAGATACGCAGTATTTT. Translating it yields CASSHRSQRTDTQYF.